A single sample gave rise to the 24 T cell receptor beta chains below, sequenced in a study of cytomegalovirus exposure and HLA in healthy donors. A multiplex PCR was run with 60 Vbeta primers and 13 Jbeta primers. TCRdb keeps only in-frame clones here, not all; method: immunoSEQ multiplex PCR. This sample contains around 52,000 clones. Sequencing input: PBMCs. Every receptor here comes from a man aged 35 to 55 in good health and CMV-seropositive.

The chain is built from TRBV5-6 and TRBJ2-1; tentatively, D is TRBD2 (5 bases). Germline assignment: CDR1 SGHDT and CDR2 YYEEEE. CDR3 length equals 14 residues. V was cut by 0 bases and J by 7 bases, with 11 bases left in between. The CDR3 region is CASSLAGIRNEQFF. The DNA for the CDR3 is TGTGCCAGCAGCTTGGCGGGGATAAGGAATGAGCAGTTCTTC.

CDR3 in DNA: TGTGCCAGCAGTGAGGGGACAGGGCGAGGCTACACCTTC. It encodes CASSEGTGRGYTF. V gene TRBV6-1 combines with J gene TRBJ1-2; 9 nucleotides align to TRBD1. This CDR3 has 13 residues. V trimming: 3 bases; J trimming: 8 bases; junction bases outside the gene matches: 4. Germline V gene lookup returns CDR1 MNHNS and CDR2 SASEGT.

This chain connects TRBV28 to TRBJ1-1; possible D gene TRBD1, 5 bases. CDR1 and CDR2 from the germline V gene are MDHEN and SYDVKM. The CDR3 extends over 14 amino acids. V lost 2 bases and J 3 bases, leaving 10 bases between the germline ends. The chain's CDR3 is CASSLVGEDTEAFF. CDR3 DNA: TGTGCCAGCAGTTTAGTAGGGGAGGACACTGAAGCTTTCTTT.

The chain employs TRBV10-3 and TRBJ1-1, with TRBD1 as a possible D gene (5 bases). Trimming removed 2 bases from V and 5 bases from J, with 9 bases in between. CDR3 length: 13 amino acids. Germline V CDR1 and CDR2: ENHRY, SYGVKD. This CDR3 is CAISERRGTEAFF. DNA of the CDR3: TGTGCCATCAGTGAGAGGAGGGGAACTGAAGCTTTCTTT.

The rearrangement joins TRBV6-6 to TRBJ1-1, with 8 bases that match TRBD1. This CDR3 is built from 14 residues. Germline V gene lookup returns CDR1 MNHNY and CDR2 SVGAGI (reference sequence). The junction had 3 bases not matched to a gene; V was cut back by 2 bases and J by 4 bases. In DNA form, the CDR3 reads TGTGCCAGCAGTTACACAGGGGGAGCCACTGAAGCTTTCTTT. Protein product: CASSYTGGATEAFF.

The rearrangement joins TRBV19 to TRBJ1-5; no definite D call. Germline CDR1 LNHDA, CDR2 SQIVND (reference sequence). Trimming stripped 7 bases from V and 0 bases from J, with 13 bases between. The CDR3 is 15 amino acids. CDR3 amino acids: CASTGLTNSNQPQHF. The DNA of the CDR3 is TGTGCCAGTACCGGTCTCACCAATAGCAATCAGCCCCAGCATTTT.

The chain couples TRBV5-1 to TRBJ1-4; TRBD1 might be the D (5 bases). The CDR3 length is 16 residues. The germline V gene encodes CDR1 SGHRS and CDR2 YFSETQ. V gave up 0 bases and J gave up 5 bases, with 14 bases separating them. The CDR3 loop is CASSLAGSRRNEKLFF. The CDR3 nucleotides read TGCGCCAGCAGCTTGGCAGGGTCTAGAAGGAATGAAAAACTGTTTTTT.

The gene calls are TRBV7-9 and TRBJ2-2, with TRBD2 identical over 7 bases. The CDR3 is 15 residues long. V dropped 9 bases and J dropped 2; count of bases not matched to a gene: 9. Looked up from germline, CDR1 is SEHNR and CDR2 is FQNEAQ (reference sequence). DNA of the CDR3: TGTGCCAGAGCCCGGAGCGGGGACAACACCGGGGAGCTGTTTTTT. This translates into CARARSGDNTGELFF. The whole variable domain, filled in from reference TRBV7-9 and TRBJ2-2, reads DTGVSQNPRHKITKRGQNVTFRCDPISEHNRLYWYRQTLGQGPEFLTYFQNEAQLEKSRLLSDRFSAERPKGSFSTLEIQRTEQGDSAMYLCARARSGDNTGELFFGEGSRLTVL.

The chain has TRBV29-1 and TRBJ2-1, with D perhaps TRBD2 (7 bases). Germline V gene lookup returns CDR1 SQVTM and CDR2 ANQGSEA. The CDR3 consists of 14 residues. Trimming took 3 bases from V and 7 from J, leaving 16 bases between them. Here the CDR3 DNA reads TGCAGCGTTGAGAGTGGGGGGGCTGGAAATGAGCAGTTCTTC. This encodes CSVESGGAGNEQFF.

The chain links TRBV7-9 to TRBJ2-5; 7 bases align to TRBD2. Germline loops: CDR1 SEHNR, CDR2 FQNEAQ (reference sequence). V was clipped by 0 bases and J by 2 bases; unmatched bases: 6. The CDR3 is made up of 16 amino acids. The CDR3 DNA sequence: TGTGCCAGCAGCTTAGCGGCTAGCGGACCTCAAGAGACCCAGTACTTC. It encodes CASSLAASGPQETQYF.

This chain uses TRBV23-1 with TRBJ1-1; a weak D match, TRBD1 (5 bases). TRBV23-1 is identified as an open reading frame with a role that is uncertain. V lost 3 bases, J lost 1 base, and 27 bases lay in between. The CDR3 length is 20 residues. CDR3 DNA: TGCGCCAGCAGTCACTCGCTCACGCCGGGGGTGGTACCCTGGAACACTGAAGCTTTCTTT. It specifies CASSHSLTPGVVPWNTEAFF.

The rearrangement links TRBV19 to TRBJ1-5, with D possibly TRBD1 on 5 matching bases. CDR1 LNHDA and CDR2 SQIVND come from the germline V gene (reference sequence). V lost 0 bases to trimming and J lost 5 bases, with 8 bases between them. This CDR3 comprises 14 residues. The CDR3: CASSIEQGDQPQHF. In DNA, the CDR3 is TGTGCCAGTAGTATAGAGCAGGGCGATCAGCCCCAGCATTTT.

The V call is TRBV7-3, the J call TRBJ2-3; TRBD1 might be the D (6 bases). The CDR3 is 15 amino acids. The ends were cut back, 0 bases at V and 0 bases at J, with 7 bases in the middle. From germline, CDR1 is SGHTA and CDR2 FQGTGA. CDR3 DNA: TGTGCCAGCAGCTTAACAGGGGGTAGCACAGATACGCAGTATTTT. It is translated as CASSLTGGSTDTQYF.

CDR3 in amino acids: CASSLPLRRGQEQETQYF. In DNA, the CDR3 is TGTGCCAGCAGTTTACCCCTGAGGAGGGGGCAAGAACAAGAGACCCAGTACTTC. The chain is built from TRBV28 and TRBJ2-5; tentative D call: TRBD1 (7 bases). Per germline, CDR1 MDHEN and CDR2 SYDVKM. Trimming left V 2 bases short and J 2 bases short, with 21 bases between. The CDR3 is made up of 18 amino acids.

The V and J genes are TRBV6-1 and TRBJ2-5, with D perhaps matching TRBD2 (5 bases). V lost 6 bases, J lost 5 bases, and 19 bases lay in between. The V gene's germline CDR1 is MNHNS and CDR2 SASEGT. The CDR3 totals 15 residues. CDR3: CASSPLWGAPETQYF. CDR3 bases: TGTGCCAGCAGCCCACTTTGGGGAGCCCCCGAGACCCAGTACTTC.

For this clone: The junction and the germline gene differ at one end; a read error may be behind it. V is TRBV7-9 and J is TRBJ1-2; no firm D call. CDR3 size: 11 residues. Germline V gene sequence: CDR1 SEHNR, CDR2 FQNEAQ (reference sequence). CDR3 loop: CASSLYGGGNF. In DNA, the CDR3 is TGTGCCAGCAGCTTATACGGCGGAGGGAACTTC. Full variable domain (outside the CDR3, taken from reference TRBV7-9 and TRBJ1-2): DTGVSQNPRHKITKRGQNVTFRCDPISEHNRLYWYRQTLGQGPEFLTYFQNEAQLEKSRLLSDRFSAERPKGSFSTLEIQRTEQGDSAMYLCASSLYGGGNFGSGTRLTVV.

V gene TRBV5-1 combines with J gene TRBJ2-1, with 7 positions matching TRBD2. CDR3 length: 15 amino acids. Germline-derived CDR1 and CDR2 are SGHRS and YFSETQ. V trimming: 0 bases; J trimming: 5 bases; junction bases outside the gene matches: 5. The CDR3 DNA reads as TGCGCCAGCAGCTTGGGGGACTACTCTAACAATGAGCAGTTCTTC. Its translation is CASSLGDYSNNEQFF.

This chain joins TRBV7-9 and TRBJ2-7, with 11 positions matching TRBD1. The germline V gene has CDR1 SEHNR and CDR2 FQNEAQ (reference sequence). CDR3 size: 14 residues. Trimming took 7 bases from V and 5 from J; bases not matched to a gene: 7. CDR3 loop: CASIPRTGGNEQYF. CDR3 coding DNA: TGTGCCAGCATCCCAAGGACAGGGGGCAACGAGCAGTACTTC.

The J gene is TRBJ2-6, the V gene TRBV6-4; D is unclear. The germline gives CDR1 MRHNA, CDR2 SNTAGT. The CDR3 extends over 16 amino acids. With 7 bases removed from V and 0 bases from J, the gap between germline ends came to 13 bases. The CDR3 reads CASTRQADSGANVLTF. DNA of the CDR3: TGTGCCAGCACTCGGCAGGCCGACTCTGGGGCCAACGTCCTGACTTTC.

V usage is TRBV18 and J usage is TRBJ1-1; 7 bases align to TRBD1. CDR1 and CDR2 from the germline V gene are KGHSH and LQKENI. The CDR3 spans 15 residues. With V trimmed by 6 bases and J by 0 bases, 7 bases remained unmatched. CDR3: CASSRPGTVNTEAFF. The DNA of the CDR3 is TGTGCCAGCTCGCGTCCCGGGACAGTGAACACTGAAGCTTTCTTT.

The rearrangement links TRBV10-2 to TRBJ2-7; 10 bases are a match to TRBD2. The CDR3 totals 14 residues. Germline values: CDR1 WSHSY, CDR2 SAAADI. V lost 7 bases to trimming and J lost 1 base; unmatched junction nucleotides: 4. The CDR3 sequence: CASTGLAESYEQYF. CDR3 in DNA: TGCGCCAGCACCGGACTAGCGGAGTCCTACGAGCAGTACTTC.

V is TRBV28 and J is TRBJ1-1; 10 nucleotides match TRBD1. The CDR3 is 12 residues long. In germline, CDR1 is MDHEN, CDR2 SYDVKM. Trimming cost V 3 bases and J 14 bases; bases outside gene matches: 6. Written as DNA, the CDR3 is TGTGCCAGCAGTTTGCGGGACAGGGGCATCTTCTTT. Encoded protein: CASSLRDRGIFF.

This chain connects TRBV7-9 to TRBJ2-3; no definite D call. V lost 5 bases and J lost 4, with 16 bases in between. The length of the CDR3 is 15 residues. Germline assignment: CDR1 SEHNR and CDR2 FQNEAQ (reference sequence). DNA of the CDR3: TGTGCCAGCAGCATGCGACTGCTTCCCCCAGATACGCAGTATTTT. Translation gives CASSMRLLPPDTQYF.

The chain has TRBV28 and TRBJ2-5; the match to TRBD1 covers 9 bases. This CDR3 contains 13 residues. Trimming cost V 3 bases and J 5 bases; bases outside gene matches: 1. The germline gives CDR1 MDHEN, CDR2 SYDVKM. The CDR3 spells CASSFDRGETQYF. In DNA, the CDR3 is TGTGCCAGCAGTTTCGACAGGGGGGAGACCCAGTACTTC.